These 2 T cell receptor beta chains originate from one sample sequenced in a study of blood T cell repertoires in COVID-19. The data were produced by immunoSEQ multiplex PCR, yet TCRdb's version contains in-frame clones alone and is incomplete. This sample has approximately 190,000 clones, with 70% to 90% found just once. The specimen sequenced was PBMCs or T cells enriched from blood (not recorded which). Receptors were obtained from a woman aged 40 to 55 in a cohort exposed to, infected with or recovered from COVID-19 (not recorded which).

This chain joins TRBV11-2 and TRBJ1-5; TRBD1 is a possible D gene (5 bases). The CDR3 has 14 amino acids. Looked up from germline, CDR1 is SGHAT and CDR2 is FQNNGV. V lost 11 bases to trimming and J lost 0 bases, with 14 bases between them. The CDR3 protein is CAAGGGVSNQPQHF. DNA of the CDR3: TGTGCCGCAGGTGGAGGGGTTAGCAATCAGCCCCAGCATTTT.

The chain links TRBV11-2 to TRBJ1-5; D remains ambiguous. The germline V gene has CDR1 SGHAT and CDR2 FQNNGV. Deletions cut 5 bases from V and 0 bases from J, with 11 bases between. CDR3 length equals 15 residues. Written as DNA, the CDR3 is TGTGCCAGCAGCCGCTCGGGGTATAGCAATCAGCCCCAGCATTTT. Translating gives CASSRSGYSNQPQHF.